Each of the 5 T cell receptor beta chains below was sequenced from the same sample in a study of cytomegalovirus exposure and HLA in healthy donors. The PCR used 60 Vbeta and 13 Jbeta primers. Some clones are missing from TCRdb's copy, which holds only in-frame ones; the method was immunoSEQ multiplex PCR. Of around 70,000 clones in the sample, about 75% were seen once. The specimen sequenced was PBMCs. These receptors were obtained from a man between 65 and 80 years old in good health and CMV-seronegative.

The chain carries TRBV30 and TRBJ2-1, with TRBD2 matching 8 bases. The CDR3 has 16 residues. V gave up 6 bases and J gave up 5 bases; unmatched junction bases: 15. Germline CDR1 is GTSNPN and CDR2 is SVGIG (reference sequence). The CDR3 reads CACLGTGGPIDNEQFF. The CDR3 DNA follows: TGTGCCTGTCTGGGGACGGGGGGGCCGATAGACAATGAGCAGTTCTTC.

This clone has just a few counts. The chain combines TRBV7-8 with TRBJ2-7, with 7 bases that match TRBD1. Trimming removed 1 base from V and 5 bases from J; junction bases left unmatched: 8. The CDR3 is 15 residues long. Germline values: CDR1 SGHVS, CDR2 FQNEAQ. The CDR3 loop is CASSLVATGFNEQYF. In DNA form, the CDR3 reads TGTGCCAGCAGCTTAGTGGCGACAGGGTTTAACGAGCAGTACTTC.

V and J are TRBV28 and TRBJ1-2; D is unresolved. Germline V gene lookup returns CDR1 MDHEN and CDR2 SYDVKM. V was shortened by 6 bases and J by 5 bases, with 16 bases between the two germline ends. The CDR3 totals 14 residues. CDR3 DNA: TGTGCCAGCAGGAGAACGGGTCAAGGATATGGCTACACCTTC. Translating gives CASRRTGQGYGYTF.

This clone was counted once. The rearrangement joins TRBV25-1 to TRBJ2-6; the match to TRBD1 covers 8 bases. From germline, CDR1 is MGHDK and CDR2 SYGVNS. V was pared by 2 bases and J by 0 bases, with 6 bases of the junction left unmatched. This CDR3 has 18 residues. The CDR3 reads CASSEGAGGHSGANVLTF. As DNA, the CDR3 is TGTGCCAGCAGTGAAGGGGCAGGGGGCCACTCTGGGGCCAACGTCCTGACTTTC.

The CDR3 nucleotides are TGTGCCAGCAGCTCCACCCCGGACAGGAACACTGAAGCTTTCTTT. Its translation is CASSSTPDRNTEAFF. The chain combines TRBV9 with TRBJ1-1; tentative D call: TRBD1 (6 bases). Per germline, CDR1 SGDLS and CDR2 YYNGEE. The CDR3 totals 15 residues. The V end lost 4 bases, the J end lost 1 base, and 14 bases lay between the germline ends.